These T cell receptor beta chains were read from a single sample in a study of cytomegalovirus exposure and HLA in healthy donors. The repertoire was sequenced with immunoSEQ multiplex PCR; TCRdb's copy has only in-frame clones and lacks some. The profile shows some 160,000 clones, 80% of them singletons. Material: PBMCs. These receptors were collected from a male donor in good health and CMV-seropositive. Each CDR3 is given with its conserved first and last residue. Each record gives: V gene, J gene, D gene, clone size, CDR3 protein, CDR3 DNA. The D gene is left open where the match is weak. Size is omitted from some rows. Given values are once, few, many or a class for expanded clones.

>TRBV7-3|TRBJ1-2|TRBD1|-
CASSLNHPGQGWGYTF
TGTGCCAGCAGCTTAAATCACCCGGGACAGGGATGGGGCTACACCTTC
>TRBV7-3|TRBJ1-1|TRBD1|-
CASSPGGQGRMNTEAFF
TGTGCCAGCAGCCCAGGGGGGCAGGGGCGGATGAACACTGAAGCTTTCTTT
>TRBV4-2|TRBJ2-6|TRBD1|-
CASSQDRSGTGRRAGANVLTF
TGTGCCAGCAGCCAAGATAGGTCAGGGACAGGGAGGAGAGCTGGGGCCAACGTCCTGACTTTC
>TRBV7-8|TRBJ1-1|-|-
CASSLALGEAFF
TGTGCCAGCAGCTTAGCGTTGGGCGAAGCTTTCTTT
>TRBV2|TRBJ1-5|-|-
CASRPNEAGGPQHF
TGTGCCAGCAGACCCAATGAAGCGGGGGGGCCCCAGCATTTT
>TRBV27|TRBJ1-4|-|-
CASSSHREGDEKLFF
TGTGCCAGCAGTTCCCACAGGGAGGGGGATGAAAAACTGTTTTTT
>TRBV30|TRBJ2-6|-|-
CAKGVGANVLTF
TGTGCCAAGGGGGTCGGGGCCAACGTCCTGACTTTC
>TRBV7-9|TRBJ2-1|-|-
CASSTRREKKGNEQFF
TGTGCCAGCAGCACCCGAAGGGAAAAAAAGGGGAATGAGCAGTTCTTC
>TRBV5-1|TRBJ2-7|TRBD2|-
CASSFRTSGRPSYEQYF
TGCGCCAGCAGCTTCAGGACTAGCGGGAGGCCGTCCTACGAGCAGTACTTC
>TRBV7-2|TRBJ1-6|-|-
CASSPLGRGFNSPLHF
TGTGCCAGCAGCCCCCTGGGGAGGGGGTTTAATTCACCCCTCCACTTT
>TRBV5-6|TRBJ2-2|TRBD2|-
CASSLGLRETVGELFF
TGTGCCAGCAGCTTGGGCCTGCGGGAGACGGTCGGGGAGCTGTTTTTT
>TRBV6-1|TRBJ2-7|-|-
CASRDPSGGTYEQYF
TGTGCCAGCAGGGACCCATCAGGGGGGACGTACGAGCAGTACTTC
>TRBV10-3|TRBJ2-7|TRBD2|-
CAITTPGLAGAGGRYEQYF
TGTGCCATCACTACACCGGGACTAGCGGGTGCGGGTGGGAGGTACGAGCAGTACTTC
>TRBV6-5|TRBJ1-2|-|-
CASSPSGLANYGYTF
TGTGCCAGCAGTCCGTCGGGGTTAGCTAACTATGGCTACACCTTC
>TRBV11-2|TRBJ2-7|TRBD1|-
CASSEDREWEQYF
TGTGCCAGCAGCGAAGACAGGGAGTGGGAGCAGTACTTC
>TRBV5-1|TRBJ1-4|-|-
CASSFGAANEKLFF
TGCGCCAGCAGCTTTGGGGCAGCTAATGAAAAACTGTTTTTT
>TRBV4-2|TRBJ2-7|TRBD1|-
CASSQGQGLYEQYF
TGTGCCAGCAGCCAAGGACAGGGCCTCTACGAGCAGTACTTC
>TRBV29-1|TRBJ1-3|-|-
CSVRVSGNTIYF
TGCAGCGTTCGCGTATCTGGAAACACCATATATTTT
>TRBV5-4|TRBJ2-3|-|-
CASRSAESTDTQYF
TGTGCCAGCAGGTCGGCGGAGAGCACAGATACGCAGTATTTT
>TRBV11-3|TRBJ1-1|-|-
CASSFLTAEAFF
TGTGCCAGCAGCTTTCTGACAGCTGAAGCTTTCTTT
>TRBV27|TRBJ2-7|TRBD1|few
CASSSGQPGVAVYEQYF
TGTGCCAGCAGTTCGGGACAGCCTGGGGTCGCGGTGTACGAGCAGTACTTC
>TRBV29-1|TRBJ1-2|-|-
CSVARSDNYGYTF
TGCAGCGTTGCCAGAAGTGATAACTATGGCTACACCTTC
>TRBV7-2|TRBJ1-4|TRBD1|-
CASAPGQGIGKLFF
TGTGCCAGCGCCCCGGGACAGGGGATTGGAAAACTGTTTTTT
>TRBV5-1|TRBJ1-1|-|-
CASSLRTVNTEAFF
TGCGCCAGCAGCTTGAGGACAGTGAACACTGAAGCTTTCTTT
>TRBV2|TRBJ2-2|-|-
CASLGWTGELFF
TGTGCCAGCCTCGGGTGGACCGGGGAGCTGTTTTTT
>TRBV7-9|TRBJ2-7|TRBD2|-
CASSPGASGIYEQYF
TGTGCCAGCAGCCCGGGGGCTAGCGGGATATACGAGCAGTACTTC
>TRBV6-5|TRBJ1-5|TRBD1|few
CASSIGQGSGQPQHF
TGTGCCAGCAGTATCGGACAGGGAAGTGGTCAGCCCCAGCATTTT
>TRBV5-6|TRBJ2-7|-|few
CASSPRTAQYEQYF
TGTGCCAGCAGCCCCCGAACCGCCCAATACGAGCAGTACTTC
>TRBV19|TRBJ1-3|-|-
CASSPTGSGNTIYF
TGTGCCAGTAGCCCTACAGGGTCTGGAAACACCATATATTTT
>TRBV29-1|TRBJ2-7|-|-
CSVTLGAIYYEQYF
TGCAGCGTTACCTTAGGGGCTATTTATTACGAGCAGTACTTC
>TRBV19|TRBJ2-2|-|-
CASKGTGETGGLFF
TGTGCCAGTAAAGGCACGGGAGAGACCGGGGGGCTGTTTTTT
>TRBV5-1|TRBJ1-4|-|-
CASSLVPGTNEKLFF
TGCGCCAGCAGCTTGGTCCCGGGGACTAATGAAAAACTGTTTTTT
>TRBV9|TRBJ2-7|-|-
CASSVASSGTYEQYF
TGTGCCAGCAGCGTAGCTTCGAGCGGCACTTACGAGCAGTACTTC
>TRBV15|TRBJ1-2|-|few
CATSRYTTFYGYTF
TGTGCCACCAGCAGATACACGACATTCTATGGCTACACCTTC
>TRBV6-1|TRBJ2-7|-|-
CASSAGLYEQYF
TGTGCCAGCAGCGCAGGGCTCTACGAGCAGTACTTC
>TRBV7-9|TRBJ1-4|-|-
CASSFGQGNEKLFF
TGTGCCAGCAGCTTTGGTCAGGGTAATGAAAAACTGTTTTTT
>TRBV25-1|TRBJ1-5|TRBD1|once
CASSGYRGPQHF
TGTGCCAGCAGTGGGTACAGGGGGCCCCAGCATTTT
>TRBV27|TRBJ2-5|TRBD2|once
CASRSYGTSGRNQETQYF
TGTGCCAGCAGATCATACGGTACTAGCGGGAGAAACCAAGAGACCCAGTACTTC
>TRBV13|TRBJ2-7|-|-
CASSLASIDRDEQYF
TGTGCCAGCAGCTTAGCTTCGATTGATCGGGACGAGCAGTACTTC
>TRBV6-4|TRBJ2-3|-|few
CASSGGRSTDTQYF
TGTGCCAGCAGTGGCGGGCGAAGCACAGATACGCAGTATTTT
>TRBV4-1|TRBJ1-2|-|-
CASSQDWEATVSYTF
TGCGCCAGCAGCCAAGATTGGGAGGCCACGGTTAGCTACACCTTC